The 16 T cell receptor beta chains listed next were all sequenced from one sample in a study of Ad26.COV2.S vaccination and SARS-CoV-2 variants. Clones were sequenced by immunoSEQ multiplex PCR, and TCRdb holds only the in-frame ones, with some missing. Of over 450,000 clones listed, 80% to 90% are singletons. Sample treatment: roughly 18 received Ad26.COV2.S at low or high dose, single or two shots; 5 received placebo; per-sample allocation not given. Sampling was performed 63 days after the first vaccine or placebo injection. Sample: peripheral blood, taken in a trial of Ad26.COV2.S vaccine versus placebo. These receptor sequences come from a person aged 18-60 years who received the Ad26.COV2.S COVID-19 vaccine or a placebo.

The J gene is TRBJ1-5, the V gene TRBV19; tentative D call: TRBD1 (5 bases). The germline CDR1 and CDR2 sequences are LNHDA and SQIVND (reference sequence). CDR3 size: 16 residues. The ends were cut back, 5 bases at V and 6 bases at J, with 20 bases in the middle. CDR3 amino acids: CASSPDTGKLGQPQHF. CDR3 in DNA: TGTGCCAGTAGTCCCGACACAGGCAAACTCGGTCAGCCCCAGCATTTT.

The chain combines TRBV28 with TRBJ2-7; TRBD2 is a possible D gene (5 bases). This CDR3 region has 15 residues. V lost 4 bases to trimming and J lost 3 bases, with 16 bases between them. Germline V gene lookup returns CDR1 MDHEN and CDR2 SYDVKM. Written as DNA, the CDR3 is TGTGCCAGCAGTTCAGAAGGGTACGGGAACTACGAGCAGTACTTC. The encoded protein is CASSSEGYGNYEQYF. Full variable domain (outside the CDR3, taken from reference TRBV28 and TRBJ2-7): DVKVTQSSRYLVKRTGEKVFLECVQDMDHENMFWYRQDPGLGLRLIYFSYDVKMKEKGDIPEGYSVSREKKERFSLILESASTNQTSMYLCASSSEGYGNYEQYFGPGTRLTVT.

The CDR3 is CASSVAGGPSNEQFF. CDR3 DNA sequence: TGTGCCAGCAGCGTAGCGGGAGGGCCTTCCAATGAGCAGTTCTTC. The chain links TRBV9 to TRBJ2-1; 8 bases are a match to TRBD2. The CDR3 runs to 15 residues. V shed 0 bases and J 6 bases; nucleotides not matched to a gene: 5. In germline, CDR1 is SGDLS, CDR2 YYNGEE.

This chain uses TRBV6-5 with TRBJ1-4; maybe TRBD1 (5 bases). The CDR3 totals 14 residues. Trimming took 6 bases from V and 3 from J, leaving 11 bases between them. The germline V gene has CDR1 MNHEY and CDR2 SVGAGI. This CDR3 is CASRTGGANEKLFF. The CDR3 coding sequence is TGTGCCAGCAGGACGGGGGGGGCTAATGAAAAACTGTTTTTT.

The chain uses TRBV28 and TRBJ2-2, with D possibly matching TRBD2 (5 bases). V was cut by 8 bases and J by 1 base, with 11 bases left in between. The CDR3 contains 14 residues. The germline CDR1 and CDR2 sequences are MDHEN and SYDVKM. CDR3 amino acids: CASRGSMNTGELFF. The CDR3 bases are TGTGCCAGCCGAGGGAGTATGAACACCGGGGAGCTGTTTTTT. The full variable domain, with the rest looked up from reference TRBV28 and TRBJ2-2, is DVKVTQSSRYLVKRTGEKVFLECVQDMDHENMFWYRQDPGLGLRLIYFSYDVKMKEKGDIPEGYSVSREKKERFSLILESASTNQTSMYLCASRGSMNTGELFFGEGSRLTVL.

This clone was counted a few times. This rearrangement joins TRBV7-9 to TRBJ1-1; 8 nucleotides line up with TRBD1. CDR3 size: 15 residues. The V gene end was trimmed by 3 bases and the J gene end by 5 bases; junction bases not matched to a gene: 8. Germline CDR1 SEHNR, CDR2 FQNEAQ (reference sequence). This chain's CDR3 is CASSLNGQGGTEAFF. The CDR3 coding sequence is TGTGCCAGCAGCTTGAACGGACAGGGAGGTACTGAAGCTTTCTTT.

The J gene is TRBJ1-1, the V gene TRBV5-1, with 10 bases matching TRBD1. CDR1 is SGHRS and CDR2 is YFSETQ in the germline V gene. V lost 5 bases to trimming and J lost 0 bases; unmatched junction nucleotides: 7. There are 16 residues in the CDR3. CDR3 region: CASRTGGGNMNTEAFF. CDR3 nucleotides: TGCGCCAGCAGGACAGGGGGCGGGAACATGAACACTGAAGCTTTCTTT.

The rearrangement links TRBV7-8 to TRBJ2-7, with D possibly TRBD2 on 6 matching bases. The V gene's germline CDR1 is SGHVS and CDR2 FQNEAQ. The V end was cut by 3 bases, the J end by 2 bases, with 14 bases between. CDR3 length: 15 amino acids. The CDR3: CASSLSSGPTYEQYF. The CDR3 DNA sequence: TGTGCCAGCAGCTTGAGTAGCGGTCCTACCTACGAGCAGTACTTC.

V and J are TRBV5-1 and TRBJ2-3; D is tentatively TRBD1 or TRBD2 (5 bases each). Germline V gives CDR1 SGHRS, CDR2 YFSETQ. The ends were cut back, 9 bases at V and 5 bases at J, with 19 bases in the middle. This CDR3 is 14 amino acids long. The DNA for the CDR3 is TGCGCCACCTCGTTTGGGACCGGAGGAGATACGCAGTATTTT. This sequence encodes CATSFGTGGDTQYF.

This chain joins TRBV6-1 and TRBJ2-3, with 7 bases matching TRBD2. The J segment lost 5 bases and the V segment lost 3 bases, leaving 5 bases of the junction unmatched. Germline V gives CDR1 MNHNS, CDR2 SASEGT. The CDR3 totals 14 residues. CDR3 protein: CASSDPGLKDTQYF. CDR3 DNA sequence: TGTGCCAGCAGTGACCCGGGACTAAAAGATACGCAGTATTTT.

This chain joins TRBV12-5 and TRBJ2-2, with 10 bases that match TRBD1. The CDR3 extends over 16 amino acids. V lost 1 base and J lost 4; bases outside the gene matches: 3. The germline V gene encodes CDR1 LGHNT and CDR2 FRNRAP. CDR3 DNA sequence: TGTGCTAGTGGTTTGGCAGGACAGGGGGTCACCGGGGAGCTGTTTTTT. Protein sequence: CASGLAGQGVTGELFF.

V gene TRBV6-6 combines with J gene TRBJ1-1; 8 bases fit TRBD1. The junction had 7 bases not matched to a gene; V was cut back by 2 bases and J by 2 bases. This CDR3 region has 16 residues. In germline, CDR1 is MNHNY, CDR2 SVGAGI (reference sequence). Here the CDR3 DNA reads TGTGCCAGCAGTTACGGGCAGGGGGCGTATAACACTGAAGCTTTCTTT. As protein: CASSYGQGAYNTEAFF.

This clone was found once. The chain uses TRBV3-1 (or the pseudogene TRBV3-2) and TRBJ2-7, with unresolved D. Trimming stripped 0 bases from V and 3 bases from J, with 0 bases between. The CDR3 is 11 residues long. Germline loops: CDR1 LGHDT, CDR2 YNNKEL (reference sequence). CDR3 nucleotides: TGTGCCAGCAGCCAAGACTACGAGCAGTACTTC. Translating gives CASSQDYEQYF.

This clone was detected only a few times. The chain combines TRBV19 with TRBJ2-7, with TRBD1 identical over 10 bases. V trimming: 4 bases; J trimming: 3 bases; junction bases outside the gene matches: 12. Germline CDR1 reads LNHDA; CDR2 reads SQIVND (reference sequence). The CDR3 spans 17 residues. CDR3 amino acids: CASSKRTTGTGVYEQYF. The CDR3 region has the DNA TGTGCCAGTAGTAAACGAACTACCGGGACAGGGGTCTACGAGCAGTACTTC.

This clone was recorded a few times. This chain connects TRBV10-3 to TRBJ1-6, with D possibly TRBD1 on 6 matching bases. CDR3 size: 15 residues. Looked up from germline, CDR1 is ENHRY and CDR2 is SYGVKD. The V end was cut by 6 bases, the J end by 0 bases, with 9 bases between. This chain's CDR3 is CAIRGDNSYNSPLHF. The CDR3 DNA follows: TGTGCCATCAGGGGGGACAACTCCTATAATTCACCCCTCCACTTT.

The chain carries TRBV28 and TRBJ1-6, with TRBD1 matching 7 bases. Trimming cost V 4 bases and J 8 bases; bases outside gene matches: 11. The CDR3 totals 16 residues. Germline V gene sequence: CDR1 MDHEN, CDR2 SYDVKM. This chain's CDR3 is CASSSTGEGGDSPLHF. The CDR3 DNA reads as TGTGCCAGCAGTTCTACAGGGGAGGGGGGGGATTCACCCCTCCACTTT.